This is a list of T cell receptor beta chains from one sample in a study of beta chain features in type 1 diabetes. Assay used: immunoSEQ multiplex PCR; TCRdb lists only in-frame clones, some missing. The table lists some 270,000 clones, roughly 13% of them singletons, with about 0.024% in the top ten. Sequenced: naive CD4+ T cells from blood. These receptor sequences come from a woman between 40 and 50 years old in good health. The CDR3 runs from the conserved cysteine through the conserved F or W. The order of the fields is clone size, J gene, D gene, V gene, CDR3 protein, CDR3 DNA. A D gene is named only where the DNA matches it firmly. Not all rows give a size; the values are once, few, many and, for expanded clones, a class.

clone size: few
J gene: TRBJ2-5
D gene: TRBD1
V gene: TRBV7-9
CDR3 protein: CASSQLTGGGETQYF
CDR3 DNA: TGTGCCAGCAGCCAGCTGACAGGGGGCGGGGAGACCCAGTACTTC

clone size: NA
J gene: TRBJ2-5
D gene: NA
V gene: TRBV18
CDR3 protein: CASSPLSTGAPTKAQYF
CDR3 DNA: TGTGCCAGCTCACCACTAAGTACAGGCGCCCCGACCAAGGCCCAGTACTTC

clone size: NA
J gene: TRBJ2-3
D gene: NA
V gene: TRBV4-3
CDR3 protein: CASSLFLGSGGASTDTQYF
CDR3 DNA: TGCGCCAGCAGCCTATTCCTCGGAAGTGGGGGGGCTAGCACAGATACGCAGTATTTT

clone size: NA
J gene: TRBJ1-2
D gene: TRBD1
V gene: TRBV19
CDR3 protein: CASSIGQGRGYTF
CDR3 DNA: TGTGCCAGTAGTATCGGACAGGGCCGAGGCTACACCTTC

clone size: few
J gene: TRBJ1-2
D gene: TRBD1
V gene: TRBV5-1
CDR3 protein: CASSLQGQGDYGYTF
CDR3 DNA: TGCGCCAGCAGCTTGCAAGGACAGGGGGACTATGGCTACACCTTC

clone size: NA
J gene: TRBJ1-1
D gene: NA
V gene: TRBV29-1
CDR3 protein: CSVVAGMNTEAFF
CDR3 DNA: TGCAGCGTTGTTGCAGGCATGAACACTGAAGCTTTCTTT

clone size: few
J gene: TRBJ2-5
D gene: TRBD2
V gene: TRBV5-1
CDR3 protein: CASFSLAGPQETQYF
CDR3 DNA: TGCGCCAGCTTTAGCCTAGCGGGCCCCCAAGAGACCCAGTACTTC

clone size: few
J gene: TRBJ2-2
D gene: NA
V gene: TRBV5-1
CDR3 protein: CASSLAGQDTGELFF
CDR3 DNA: TGCGCCAGCAGCTTGGCCGGTCAGGACACCGGGGAGCTGTTTTTT

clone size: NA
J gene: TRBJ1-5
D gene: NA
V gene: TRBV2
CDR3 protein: CASSASDRYSNQPQHF
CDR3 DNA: TGTGCCAGCAGCGCTTCTGACAGGTATAGCAATCAGCCCCAGCATTTT

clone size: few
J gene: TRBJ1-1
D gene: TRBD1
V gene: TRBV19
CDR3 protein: CASSIPGQVEAFF
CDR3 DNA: TGTGCCAGTAGTATTCCTGGACAGGTTGAAGCTTTCTTT

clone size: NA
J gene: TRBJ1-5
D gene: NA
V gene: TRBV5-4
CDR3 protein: CASSLMGGNQPQHF
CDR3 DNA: TGTGCCAGCAGCTTGATGGGAGGGAATCAGCCCCAGCATTTT

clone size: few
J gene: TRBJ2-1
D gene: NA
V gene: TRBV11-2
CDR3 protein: CASSLVRNEQFF
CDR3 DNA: TGTGCCAGCAGCTTAGTCAGGAATGAGCAGTTCTTC

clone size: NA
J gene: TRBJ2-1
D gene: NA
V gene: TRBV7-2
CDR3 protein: CASSERGGGAYNEQFF
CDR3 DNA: TGTGCCAGCAGCGAACGGGGCGGGGGCGCCTACAATGAGCAGTTCTTC

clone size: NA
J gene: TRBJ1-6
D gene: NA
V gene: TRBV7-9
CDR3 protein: CASSLLQGSSPLHF
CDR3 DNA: TGTGCCAGCAGCTTACTGCAGGGGAGTTCACCCCTCCACTTT

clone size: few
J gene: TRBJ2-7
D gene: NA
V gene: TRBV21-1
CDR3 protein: CASSKAYF
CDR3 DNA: TGTGCCAGCAGCAAGGCTTACTTC

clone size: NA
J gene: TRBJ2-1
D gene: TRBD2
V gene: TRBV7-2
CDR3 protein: CASSPQGTSNEQFF
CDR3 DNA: TGTGCCAGCAGCCCACAAGGGACTAGCAATGAGCAGTTCTTC

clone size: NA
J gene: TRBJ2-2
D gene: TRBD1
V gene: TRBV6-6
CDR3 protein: CASSLDRIYTGELFF
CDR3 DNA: TGTGCCAGCAGTCTGGACAGGATCTACACCGGGGAGCTGTTTTTT

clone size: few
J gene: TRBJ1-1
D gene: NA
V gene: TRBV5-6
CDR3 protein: CASSYLLNTEAFF
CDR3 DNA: TGTGCCAGCAGTTATCTGCTAAACACTGAAGCTTTCTTT

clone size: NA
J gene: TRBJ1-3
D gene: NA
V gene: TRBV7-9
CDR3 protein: CASSLGGDTSGNTIYF
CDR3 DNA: TGTGCCAGCAGCTTAGGCGGGGATACCTCTGGAAACACCATATATTTT

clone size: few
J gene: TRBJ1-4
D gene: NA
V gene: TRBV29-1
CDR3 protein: CSVEDWWGGRGNEKLFF
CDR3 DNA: TGCAGCGTTGAAGATTGGTGGGGGGGCAGGGGTAATGAAAAACTGTTTTTT

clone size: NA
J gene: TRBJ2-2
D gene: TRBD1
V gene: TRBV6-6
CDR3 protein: CASSYSRGGVGELFF
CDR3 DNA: TGTGCCAGCAGTTACTCGAGAGGGGGCGTCGGGGAGCTGTTTTTT

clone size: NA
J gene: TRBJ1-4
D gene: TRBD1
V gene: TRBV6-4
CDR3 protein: CASTTRGRVCSNEKLFF
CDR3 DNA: TGTGCCAGCACGACTAGGGGGCGAGTCTGCTCTAATGAAAAACTGTTTTTT

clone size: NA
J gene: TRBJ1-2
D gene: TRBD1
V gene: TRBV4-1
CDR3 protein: CASSQEFRDRGSNKDLYTF
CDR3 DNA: TGCGCCAGCAGCCAAGAGTTCCGGGACAGGGGTAGCAATAAGGATCTCTACACCTTC

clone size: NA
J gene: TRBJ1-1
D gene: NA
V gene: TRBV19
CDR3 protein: CASSKPSGLGNTEAFF
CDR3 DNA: TGTGCCAGTAGTAAACCGTCGGGACTGGGGAACACTGAAGCTTTCTTT

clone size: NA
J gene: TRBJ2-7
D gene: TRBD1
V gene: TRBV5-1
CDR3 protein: CASSLPRRTGGRVEAYEQYF
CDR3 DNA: TGCGCCAGCAGCTTGCCCCGCAGGACAGGGGGAAGAGTGGAGGCCTACGAGCAGTACTTC

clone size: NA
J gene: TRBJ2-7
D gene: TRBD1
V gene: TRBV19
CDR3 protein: CASRRQGDASEQYF
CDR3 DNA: TGTGCCAGTAGGAGACAGGGTGACGCCTCGGAGCAGTACTTC

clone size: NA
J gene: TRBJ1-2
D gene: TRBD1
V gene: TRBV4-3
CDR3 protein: CASSHDRGRVSYTF
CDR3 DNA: TGCGCCAGCAGCCACGACAGGGGACGCGTAAGCTACACCTTC

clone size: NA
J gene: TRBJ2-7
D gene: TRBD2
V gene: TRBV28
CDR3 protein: CASSLTSGVTTYEQYF
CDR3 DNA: TGTGCCAGCAGTTTAACTAGCGGGGTTACTACCTACGAGCAGTACTTC

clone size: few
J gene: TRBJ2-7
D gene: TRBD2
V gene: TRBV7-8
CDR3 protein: CASSLGRLAGDQPSYEQYF
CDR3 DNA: TGTGCCAGCAGCTTAGGCCGACTAGCGGGGGATCAACCATCCTACGAGCAGTACTTC

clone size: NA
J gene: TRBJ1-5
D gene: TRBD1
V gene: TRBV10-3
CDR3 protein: CAISPDRGDQPQHF
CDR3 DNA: TGTGCCATCAGTCCTGACAGGGGAGATCAGCCCCAGCATTTT

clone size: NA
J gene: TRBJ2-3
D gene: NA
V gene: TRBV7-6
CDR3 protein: CASSLGPIGGLSTDTQYF
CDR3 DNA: TGTGCCAGCAGCTTAGGGCCTATAGGAGGGCTCAGCACAGATACGCAGTATTTT

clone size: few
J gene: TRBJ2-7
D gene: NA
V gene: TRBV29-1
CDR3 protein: CSVANGSRNNAYEQYF
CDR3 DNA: TGCAGCGTCGCGAACGGGAGCAGAAACAATGCCTACGAGCAGTACTTC

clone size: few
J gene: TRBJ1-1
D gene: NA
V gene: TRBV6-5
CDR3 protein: CASSYSVGVVNTEAFF
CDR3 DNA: TGTGCCAGCAGTTACTCGGTCGGGGTCGTGAACACTGAAGCTTTCTTT

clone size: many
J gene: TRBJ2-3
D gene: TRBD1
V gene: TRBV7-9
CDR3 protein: CASSLEGTATQYF
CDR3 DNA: TGTGCCAGCAGCCTCGAGGGGACAGCTACGCAGTATTTT

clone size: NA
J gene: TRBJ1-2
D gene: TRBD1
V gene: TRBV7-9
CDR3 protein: CASRSTGVWTGSYGYTF
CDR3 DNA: TGTGCCAGCAGGTCCACTGGCGTTTGGACAGGGAGCTATGGCTACACCTTC

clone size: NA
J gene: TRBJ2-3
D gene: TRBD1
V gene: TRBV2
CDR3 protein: CASRVDRGPDTQYF
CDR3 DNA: TGTGCCAGCAGAGTTGACAGGGGCCCAGATACGCAGTATTTT

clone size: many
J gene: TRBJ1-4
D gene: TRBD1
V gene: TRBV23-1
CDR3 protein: CASVDRGGEKLFF
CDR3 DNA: TGCGCCAGCGTCGACAGGGGTGGTGAAAAACTGTTTTTT

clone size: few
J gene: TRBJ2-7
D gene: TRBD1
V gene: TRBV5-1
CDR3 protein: CASSLAGQVGEQYF
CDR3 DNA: TGCGCCAGCAGCTTGGCGGGACAGGTGGGGGAGCAGTACTTC

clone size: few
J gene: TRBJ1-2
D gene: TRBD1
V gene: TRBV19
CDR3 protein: CASSPYSGGPYGYTF
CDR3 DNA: TGTGCCAGTAGTCCGTATTCAGGGGGCCCCTATGGCTACACCTTC

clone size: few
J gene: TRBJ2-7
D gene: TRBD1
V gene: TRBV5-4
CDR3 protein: CASSLQGPPGEQYF
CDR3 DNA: TGTGCCAGCAGCTTACAGGGGCCCCCCGGCGAGCAGTACTTC

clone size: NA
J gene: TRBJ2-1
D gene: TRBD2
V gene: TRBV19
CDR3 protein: CASSLAGGPRNEQFF
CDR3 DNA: TGTGCCAGTAGTTTAGCGGGGGGGCCGAGGAATGAGCAGTTCTTC

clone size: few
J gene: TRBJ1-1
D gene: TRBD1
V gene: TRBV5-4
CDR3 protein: CASSTLTGSNTEAFF
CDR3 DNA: TGTGCCAGCAGCACCCTGACAGGGAGTAACACTGAAGCTTTCTTT